This TCR beta chain was captured in a study of beta chain features in type 1 diabetes. Whole-study findings and limits: Across all four CD4+ subsets, people with type 1 diabetes showed modestly shorter TCRB CDR3s.

A note on this clone: What it binds is not known.

V was clipped by 0 bases and J by 5 bases, with 13 bases between them. CDR1 and CDR2 from the germline V gene are SGHTA and FQGTGA. The CDR3 runs 15 residues. The authors reverse transcribed all of the isolated RNA, so sequencing captured expressed TCRB transcripts. Clones were read by immunoSEQ multiplex PCR, and TCRdb kept only the in-frame ones, dropping some. The table lists about half a million clones, over 10% of them singletons. This TCR derives from a woman younger than 30 in good health. This rearrangement joins TRBV7-3 to TRBJ2-5; D is perhaps TRBD1 or TRBD2 (6 bases each). Sequencing used naive CD4+ T cells from blood. The CDR3: CASSLTGGPSETQYF. Written as DNA, the CDR3 is TGTGCCAGCAGCTTAACTGGGGGGCCGAGTGAGACCCAGTACTTC.